This T cell receptor beta chain was retrieved from a study of cytomegalovirus exposure and HLA in healthy donors. General study results and limits: A later analysis associated approximately 17,000 TCR beta sequences with HLA alleles at a 0.05 false discovery rate. A missense DCLRE1C variant was associated with V- and J-gene trimming of TCR beta chains in a later analysis, and an independent cohort replicated the association. Most sequenced TCRs were rare (though some public TCRs occurred in many donors).

Both 60 Vbeta primers and 13 Jbeta primers went into the PCR. Profiling relied on immunoSEQ multiplex PCR, and the TCRdb table lists in-frame clones only, not all of them. The data show 150,000 to 200,000 clones, over 60% seen once. This clone has just a few counts. Its antigen is currently unknown. The CDR3 consists of 13 residues. The V end lost 2 bases, the J end lost 0 bases, and 5 bases lay between the germline ends. The germline gives CDR1 GTSNPN, CDR2 SVGIG (reference sequence). The chain uses TRBV30 and TRBJ1-5; D uncertain. The TCR was taken from a woman aged 45-60 years in good health and CMV-seropositive. Sequences were obtained from PBMCs. DNA of the CDR3: TGTGCCTGGAGTCGCTATAGCAATCAGCCCCAGCATTTT. Its translation: CAWSRYSNQPQHF.